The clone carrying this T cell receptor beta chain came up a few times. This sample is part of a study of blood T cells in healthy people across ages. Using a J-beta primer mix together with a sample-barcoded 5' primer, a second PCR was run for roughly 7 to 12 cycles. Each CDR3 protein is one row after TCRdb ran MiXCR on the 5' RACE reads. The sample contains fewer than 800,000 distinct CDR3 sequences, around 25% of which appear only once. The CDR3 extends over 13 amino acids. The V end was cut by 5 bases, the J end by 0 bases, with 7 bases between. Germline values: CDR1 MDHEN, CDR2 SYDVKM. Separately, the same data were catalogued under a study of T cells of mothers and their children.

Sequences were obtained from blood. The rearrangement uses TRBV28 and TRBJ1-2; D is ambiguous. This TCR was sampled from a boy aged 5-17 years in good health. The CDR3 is CASSGQSNYGYTF. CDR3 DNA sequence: TGTGCCAGCAGTGGGCAGTCTAACTATGGCTACACCTTC.